The 23 T cell receptor beta chains reported below all come from one sample, sequenced in a study of T-cell reconstitution after alpha-beta-depleted transplantation in children. Unique molecular identifiers tagged the TCRbeta library. TCRdb reprocessed the PCR reads via MiXCR and lists one record per CDR3 protein. This sample yields 85,000 to 120,000 distinct CDR3 sequences, of which over 6% are seen a single time; about 15% belongs to the top ten. The sample consisted of PBMCs, taken before TCRalphabeta/CD19-depleted stem cell transplant. These receptors were collected from a boy aged 2 to 9 with acute lymphoblastic leukemia, due to receive a stem cell transplant.

This clonotype has at least ten counts. The V gene is TRBV7-2, the J gene TRBJ2-2; D ambiguous. The CDR3 contains 17 residues. Deletions cut 3 bases from V and 3 bases from J, with 17 bases between. CDR1 and CDR2 from the germline V gene are SGHTA and FQGNSA. CDR3 sequence reads: CASSFHWFGRDTGELFF. The DNA for the CDR3 is TGTGCCAGCAGCTTCCATTGGTTTGGTAGGGACACCGGGGAGCTGTTTTTT.

The V call is TRBV20-1, the J call TRBJ2-7; 8 bases fit TRBD1. This CDR3 is built from 14 residues. J gave up 5 bases and V 6 bases, and 12 bases lay outside the gene matches. CDR1 and CDR2 from the germline V gene are DFQATT and SNEGSKA (reference sequence). CDR3 sequence: CSAPLRQGKHEQYF. In DNA, the CDR3 is TGCAGTGCCCCGTTGCGACAGGGGAAGCACGAGCAGTACTTC.

This clonotype has at least ten counts. This chain links TRBV12-3 or TRBV12-4 with TRBJ2-1; 8 nucleotides line up with TRBD1. The CDR3 is 13 amino acids. J gave up 11 bases and V 1 base, and 4 bases lay outside the gene matches. CDR3: CASSLDRGSKQFF. The CDR3 DNA reads TGTGCCAGCAGTTTAGACAGGGGGAGTAAGCAGTTCTTC.

By share of the sample, this clonotype is medium-sized (0.01 to 0.1%). An end of the junction differs from the germline gene, which may be a read error. This rearrangement joins TRBV25-1 to TRBJ2-2; a weak D match, TRBD2 (5 bases). Germline V gene data show CDR1 as MGHDK and CDR2 as SYGVNS. This CDR3 comprises 15 residues. The CDR3 DNA reads as TGTGCCAGCAGCCCCCCGCCCGGGAACGCCGGGGAGCTGTTTTTT. Translation gives CASSPPPGNAGELFF.

Details on this clonotype: This CDR3 is missing its conserved last phenylalanine or tryptophan, likely due to a read error. V is TRBV27 and J is TRBJ2-7; D is unclear. The CDR3 totals 16 residues. V was clipped by 0 bases and J by 3 bases, with 15 bases between them. The germline gives CDR1 MNHEY, CDR2 SMNVEV (reference sequence). The CDR3: CASSLSSGSYIYEQYY. CDR3 nucleotide sequence: TGTGCCAGCAGTTTATCGTCTGGAAGTTATATCTACGAGCAGTACTAC.

This clonotype has at least ten counts. The rearrangement links TRBV6-1 to TRBJ2-5; TRBD1 aligns across 12 bases. V was clipped by 6 bases and J by 4 bases; unmatched bases: 6. There are 15 residues in the CDR3. Germline V lookup: CDR1 MNHNS, CDR2 SASEGT. The CDR3 sequence: CASSQPGQGAETQYF. The CDR3 nucleotides are TGTGCCAGCAGCCAGCCGGGACAGGGGGCAGAGACCCAGTACTTC.

This clonotype was picked up many times. The J gene is TRBJ1-5, the V gene TRBV12-3 or TRBV12-4, with D possibly matching TRBD1 (5 bases). Deletions cut 5 bases from V and 3 bases from J, with 20 bases between. The CDR3 covers 17 residues. The CDR3 reads CASSLKSLGRNNQPQHF. CDR3 in DNA: TGTGCCAGCAGTCTAAAATCATTGGGGCGGAACAATCAGCCCCAGCATTTT.

This clonotype was seen many times. This sequence joins TRBV12-3 or TRBV12-4 and TRBJ2-5; maybe TRBD1 (6 bases). This CDR3 comprises 13 residues. Trimming removed 2 bases at V and 2 bases at J, with 6 bases between. The CDR3 nucleotides read TGTGCCAGCAGTTTAAGGGGGCAAGAGACCCAGTACTTC. Its translation is CASSLRGQETQYF.

This clonotype was detected many times. V is TRBV4-1 and J is TRBJ2-1, with 8 bases that match TRBD2. V was pared by 0 bases and J by 8 bases, with 3 bases of the junction left unmatched. The CDR3 spans 14 residues. CDR1 is MGHRA and CDR2 is YSYEKL in the germline V gene. The chain's CDR3 is CASSQEAGADEQFF. The CDR3 DNA sequence: TGCGCCAGCAGCCAAGAAGCGGGAGCAGATGAGCAGTTCTTC.

This clonotype has ten or more counts. The J gene is TRBJ2-7, the V gene TRBV7-9, with a weak D call TRBD2 (5 bases). Germline assignment: CDR1 SEHNR and CDR2 FQNEAQ (reference sequence). The germline V and J ends were trimmed by 1 base and 2 bases, with 9 bases remaining between them. The CDR3 is 14 residues long. The CDR3 sequence is CASSLGGSPYEQYF. CDR3 nucleotides: TGTGCCAGCAGCTTAGGAGGGTCCCCCTACGAGCAGTACTTC.

This clonotype has a handful of counts. The J gene is TRBJ2-1, the V gene TRBV5-1; D possibly corresponds to TRBD2 (5 bases). V was trimmed by 0 bases and J by 6 bases, leaving 13 bases between them. CDR1 and CDR2 from the germline V gene are SGHRS and YFSETQ. The CDR3 consists of 15 residues. The CDR3 spells CASSLDIYRGNEQFF. Here the CDR3 DNA reads TGCGCCAGCAGCTTGGACATCTACCGGGGCAATGAGCAGTTCTTC.

This clonotype turned up a few times. V and J are TRBV6-1 and TRBJ2-1; a possible D gene is TRBD2 (5 bases). Germline CDR1 MNHNS, CDR2 SASEGT. The CDR3 is 15 amino acids. V gave up 7 bases and J gave up 1 base, with 14 bases separating them. The CDR3 reads CASNPTTGSYNEQFF. As DNA, the CDR3 is TGTGCCAGCAACCCTACCACGGGGTCCTACAATGAGCAGTTCTTC.

This clonotype was seen a few times. The chain combines TRBV5-1 with TRBJ2-1; D gene ambiguous. Deletions cut 4 bases from V and 4 bases from J, with 9 bases between. The CDR3 consists of 13 residues. CDR1 is SGHRS and CDR2 is YFSETQ in the germline V gene. The CDR3 sequence: CASSLDTYNEQFF. The DNA for the CDR3 is TGCGCCAGCAGCCTTGACACTTACAATGAGCAGTTCTTC. Looking up the rest from reference TRBV5-1 and TRBJ2-1 gives the full variable domain: KAGVTQTPRYLIKTRGQQVTLSCSPISGHRSVSWYQQTPGQGLQFLFEYFSETQRNKGNFPGRFSGRQFSNSRSEMNVSTLELGDSALYLCASSLDTYNEQFFGPGTRLTVL.

On this clonotype itself: A much larger clone is a single base away; this may be a read error. The chain carries TRBV12-3 or TRBV12-4 and TRBJ1-1; D may be TRBD1 (5 bases). There are 15 residues in the CDR3. Trimming stripped 4 bases from V and 5 bases from J, with 17 bases between. The CDR3 sequence: CASSSTGTLWTEAFF. The CDR3 nucleotides read TGTGCCAGCAGTTCTACCGGGACCCTGTGGACTGAAGCTTTCTTT.

This clonotype was counted only a few times. The rearrangement joins TRBV7-9 to TRBJ2-1, with unresolved D. CDR3 length: 12 amino acids. Germline CDR1 reads SEHNR; CDR2 reads FQNEAQ (reference sequence). Trimming stripped 8 bases from V and 10 bases from J, with 15 bases between. CDR3 DNA: TGTGCCAGCTCCCCCTCGGTTGGGGAGCAGTTCTTC. It specifies CASSPSVGEQFF.

This clonotype was seen at least ten times. This chain connects TRBV7-2 to TRBJ2-1; D gene ambiguous. The CDR3 is 11 amino acids. Germline V gives CDR1 SGHTA, CDR2 FQGNSA. V gave up 11 bases and J gave up 1 base, with 6 bases separating them. In DNA, the CDR3 is TGTGCCTCAGAGTCCTACAATGAGCAGTTCTTC. Translation: CASESYNEQFF.

This clonotype was detected a few times. This chain joins TRBV6-2 or TRBV6-3 and TRBJ2-1; 9 bases match TRBD1. CDR1 is MNHEY and CDR2 is SVGEGT in the germline V gene. The trim removed 5 bases at V and 3 bases at J, leaving 5 bases unmatched. The CDR3 loop spans 15 amino acids. CDR3 loop: CASSDGTGHYNEQFF. DNA of the CDR3: TGTGCCAGCAGTGACGGGACAGGGCACTACAATGAGCAGTTCTTC.

This clonotype was picked up many times. The chain is built from TRBV20-1 and TRBJ1-1; D not resolved. CDR1 and CDR2 (germline): DFQATT, SNEGSKA (reference sequence). The CDR3 has 15 residues. V lost 2 bases and J lost 5, with 18 bases in between. This CDR3 is CSARPPSVRGTEAFF. The CDR3 nucleotides read TGCAGTGCTAGACCTCCTAGCGTGCGGGGTACTGAAGCTTTCTTT.

In this sample, this clonotype turned up a few times. The V call is TRBV7-2, the J call TRBJ1-2; 9 bases match TRBD1. Trimming at V came to 5 bases and at J to 1 base, leaving 8 bases not matched to a gene. This CDR3 is 16 amino acids long. Germline CDR1 and CDR2: SGHTA and FQGNSA. The CDR3 reads CASSTWGTGNNYGYTF. In DNA form, the CDR3 reads TGTGCCAGCAGCACTTGGGGGACAGGGAATAACTATGGCTACACCTTC.

This clonotype was detected a few times. Here the CDR3 DNA reads TGTGCCAGCAGTTTCCAGGGGGGACTGAGGACTGAAGCTTTCTTT. Amino acid sequence: CASSFQGGLRTEAFF. V gene TRBV12-3 or TRBV12-4 combines with J gene TRBJ1-1; 7 bases match TRBD1. The CDR3 is 15 residues long. The junction had 9 bases not matched to a gene; V was cut back by 3 bases and J by 5 bases.

This clonotype showed up many times. The chain recombines TRBV6-4 with TRBJ2-2; the match to TRBD2 covers 10 bases. Germline-derived CDR1 and CDR2 are MRHNA and SNTAGT. The ends lost 6 bases at V and 5 bases at J; junction bases unmatched: 3. This CDR3 spans 14 amino acids. The CDR3 region has the DNA TGTGCCAGCAGCGGGACTAGCGAAACCGGGGAGCTGTTTTTT. Residues: CASSGTSETGELFF.

In this sample, this clonotype turned up a few times. This sequence may be a read error, since a much larger clone differs from it by one base. CDR3 protein: CASSDVYGYTF. The CDR3 DNA follows: TGTGCCAGCAGTGACGTCTATGGCTACACCTTC. The V and J genes are TRBV6-6 and TRBJ1-2; D is undetermined. Germline-derived CDR1 and CDR2 are MNHNY and SVGAGI (reference sequence). The CDR3 is made up of 11 amino acids. V was pared by 5 bases and J by 4 bases, with 5 bases between.

At least ten counts were recorded for this clonotype. The chain employs TRBV10-1 and TRBJ2-3, with TRBD2 matching over 10 bases. V lost 5 bases to trimming and J lost 0 bases; unmatched junction nucleotides: 17. The germline gives CDR1 WNHNN, CDR2 SYGVQD (reference sequence). The CDR3 is 20 residues long. CDR3 region: CASSPRLAGGRRPSTDTQYF. The CDR3 region has the DNA TGCGCCAGCAGTCCACGGTTAGCGGGGGGCCGGCGCCCGAGCACAGATACGCAGTATTTT.